These T cell receptor beta chains were read from a single sample in a study of T cell responses to AZD1222 COVID-19 vaccine. The protocol was immunoSEQ multiplex PCR, while the TCRdb copy is restricted to in-frame clones and leaves out a portion. The sample consists of 100,000 to 150,000 clones, about nine tenths of them appearing once. The source was peripheral blood, collected on day 0 of AZD1222 vaccination. The source is an adult in good health. CDR3s include the opening cysteine and the closing phenylalanine or tryptophan. The D gene is left open where the match is weak. Some rows mark clone size as missing; the rest say once, few, many or name a class of expanded clone.

J: TRBJ1-5; V: TRBV6-8; D: -; size: -; DNA: TGTGCCAGCAGTTACCCGACAGCGGGGGATCAGCCCCAGCATTTT; CDR3: CASSYPTAGDQPQHF
J: TRBJ1-2; V: TRBV9; D: -; size: -; DNA: TGTGCCAGCAGCGTCCGTTACGACGGTACTGAGGGCTACACCTTC; CDR3: CASSVRYDGTEGYTF
J: TRBJ1-2; V: TRBV5-1; D: -; size: -; DNA: TGCGCCAGCAGCTTACGAATAGACAGGATAACTAACTATGGCTACACCTTC; CDR3: CASSLRIDRITNYGYTF
J: TRBJ2-7; V: TRBV25-1; D: -; size: few; DNA: TGTGCCAGCAGTGGAAACCCGCTCGGTCCGTCCTACTACGAGCAGTACTTC; CDR3: CASSGNPLGPSYYEQYF
J: TRBJ2-6; V: TRBV7-9; D: TRBD1; size: -; DNA: TGTGCCAGCAGCCCACAGGGGGCGATGGGGGCCAACGTCCTGACTTTC; CDR3: CASSPQGAMGANVLTF
J: TRBJ1-1; V: TRBV12-3/TRBV12-4; D: -; size: -; DNA: TGTGCCAGCAGTTTGGAGAGGGGTGAAGCTTTCTTT; CDR3: CASSLERGEAFF
J: TRBJ1-6; V: TRBV5-6; D: TRBD1; size: -; DNA: TGTGCCAGCAGCTTGACCGCCGTGGCAGGGGGACTTTTTTCACCCCTCCACTTT; CDR3: CASSLTAVAGGLFSPLHF
J: TRBJ1-6; V: TRBV4-3; D: -; size: -; DNA: TGCGCCAGCAGCCCAGACAGCCAAAATTCACCCCTCCACTTT; CDR3: CASSPDSQNSPLHF
J: TRBJ2-7; V: TRBV18; D: TRBD2; size: -; DNA: TGTGCCAGCTCACCTGATCCTGGGAGGGCGGACGAGCAGTACTTC; CDR3: CASSPDPGRADEQYF
J: TRBJ1-2; V: TRBV19; D: -; size: -; DNA: TGTGCCAGTAGTATTGCCGCAGGGACTAACTATGGCTACACCTTC; CDR3: CASSIAAGTNYGYTF
J: TRBJ1-2; V: TRBV3-1/TRBV3-2; D: TRBD1; size: -; DNA: TGTGCCAGCAGCCAAGGGGACAGGGGGTTTGGCTACACCTTC; CDR3: CASSQGDRGFGYTF
J: TRBJ1-6; V: TRBV5-1; D: -; size: -; DNA: TGCGCCAGCAGCCACCCCGACCCCAATTCACCCCTCCACTTT; CDR3: CASSHPDPNSPLHF
J: TRBJ2-1; V: TRBV11-2; D: -; size: -; DNA: TGTGCCAGCAGCTTAGGACAGCCGACCTACAATGAGCAGTTCTTC; CDR3: CASSLGQPTYNEQFF
J: TRBJ1-2; V: TRBV29-1; D: -; size: -; DNA: TGCAGCGCAGCCATTACTTTGTCCTATGGCTACACCTTC; CDR3: CSAAITLSYGYTF
J: TRBJ1-2; V: TRBV29-1; D: TRBD1; size: -; DNA: TGCAGCTTCGAGGGGACAGGGGGTAACTATGGCTACACCTTC; CDR3: CSFEGTGGNYGYTF
J: TRBJ1-1; V: TRBV4-3; D: -; size: -; DNA: TGCGCCAGCAGCCAAGAATGGGGGGACGGCACTGAAGCTTTCTTT; CDR3: CASSQEWGDGTEAFF
J: TRBJ2-5; V: TRBV27; D: -; size: -; DNA: TGTGCCAGCAGTCCTTTTGACAGGCAAGAGACCCAGTACTTC; CDR3: CASSPFDRQETQYF
J: TRBJ1-2; V: TRBV5-6; D: -; size: few; DNA: TGTGCCAGCAGTTTCCCCCATAGGGCCCTTAACTATGGCTACACCTTC; CDR3: CASSFPHRALNYGYTF
J: TRBJ1-1; V: TRBV19; D: -; size: -; DNA: TGTGCCTCCCAGAATGCGGGGGAGCGGCAGTACCCTAACACTGAAGCTTTCTTT; CDR3: CASQNAGERQYPNTEAFF
J: TRBJ1-3; V: TRBV10-3; D: TRBD1; size: -; DNA: TGTGCCACGGACCTACAGGGGTTAGGAAACACCATATATTTT; CDR3: CATDLQGLGNTIYF
J: TRBJ2-7; V: TRBV7-8; D: TRBD2; size: -; DNA: TGTGCCAGCAGCTTAGCGCTCCGGGGGGAATACGAGCAGTACTTC; CDR3: CASSLALRGEYEQYF
J: TRBJ2-5; V: TRBV7-8; D: -; size: once; DNA: TGTGCCAGCAGCGCCCGGGGCCGTCAAGAGACCCAGTACTTC; CDR3: CASSARGRQETQYF
J: TRBJ2-7; V: TRBV30; D: TRBD2; size: -; DNA: TGTGCCTGGAGTCCCCCGGGACTAGCGGGGGGGGTGCAGTACTTC; CDR3: CAWSPPGLAGGVQYF
J: TRBJ1-5; V: TRBV5-1; D: -; size: -; DNA: TGCGCCAGCAGCTTGGCTGGTTTCGGTCAGCCCCAGCATTTT; CDR3: CASSLAGFGQPQHF
J: TRBJ1-5; V: TRBV7-9; D: -; size: -; DNA: TGTGCCAGCAGCTCCGGAGGGGCAGGGCATCAGCCCCAGCATTTT; CDR3: CASSSGGAGHQPQHF
J: TRBJ2-1; V: TRBV19; D: -; size: -; DNA: TGTGCCAGTAGGCGGGCAGCTAACAATGAGCAGTTCTTC; CDR3: CASRRAANNEQFF
J: TRBJ1-1; V: TRBV4-1; D: TRBD1; size: -; DNA: TGCGCCAGCAGTGATACAGGGGTGAACACTGAAGCTTTCTTT; CDR3: CASSDTGVNTEAFF
J: TRBJ1-1; V: TRBV13; D: TRBD1; size: -; DNA: TGTGCCAGCAGCGCTCGGACAGGGGACTTCGCTGAAGCTTTCTTT; CDR3: CASSARTGDFAEAFF
J: TRBJ1-1; V: TRBV9; D: TRBD1; size: -; DNA: TGTGCCAGCAGCGCTTTCGGACAGGGGAACACTGAAGCTTTCTTT; CDR3: CASSAFGQGNTEAFF
J: TRBJ1-1; V: TRBV2; D: -; size: once; DNA: TGTGCCAGCAGTGAAAGGGGAGGGAACACTGAAGCTTTCTTT; CDR3: CASSERGGNTEAFF
J: TRBJ1-6; V: TRBV6-5; D: TRBD1; size: -; DNA: TGTGCCAGCAGCCTCCAGACAGGGCGAAATTCACCCCTCCACTTT; CDR3: CASSLQTGRNSPLHF
J: TRBJ2-2; V: TRBV4-1; D: TRBD1; size: once; DNA: TGCGCCAGCAGCCGTACGGGACAGGGCTTCACCGGGGAGCTGTTTTTT; CDR3: CASSRTGQGFTGELFF
J: TRBJ2-6; V: TRBV18; D: -; size: -; DNA: TGTGCCAGCTCACCAATATCCGGGGCCAACGTCCTGACTTTC; CDR3: CASSPISGANVLTF
J: TRBJ2-7; V: TRBV12-3/TRBV12-4; D: TRBD2; size: -; DNA: TGTGCCAGCAGTTTAAGGCGCGGGGGCGAGCAGTACTTC; CDR3: CASSLRRGGEQYF
J: TRBJ2-3; V: TRBV29-1; D: TRBD2; size: -; DNA: TGCAGCGTTGAAGATCCGAGCGGGGAAGATACGCAGTATTTT; CDR3: CSVEDPSGEDTQYF
J: TRBJ1-1; V: TRBV11-2; D: -; size: -; DNA: TGTGCCAGCTGGGGGGGAGGGGGCACTGAAGCTTTCTTT; CDR3: CASWGGGGTEAFF
J: TRBJ2-1; V: TRBV24-1; D: -; size: -; DNA: TGTGCCACCAGTGGATCTTCGGGTGAGCAGTTCTTC; CDR3: CATSGSSGEQFF
J: TRBJ1-6; V: TRBV3-1/TRBV3-2; D: -; size: -; DNA: TGTGCCAGCAGCCAAGAACGTGGCCTGGGTTCACCCCTCCACTTT; CDR3: CASSQERGLGSPLHF